A single sample gave rise to the 20 T cell receptor beta chains below, sequenced in a study of T-cell reconstitution after alpha-beta-depleted transplantation in children. The library targeted TCRbeta and was prepared with unique molecular identifiers. A single record per CDR3 protein comes from TCRdb applying MiXCR to the PCR reads. The sample carries about 440,000 distinct CDR3 sequences, 43% recorded once. Specimen: PBMCs, collected before TCRalphabeta/CD19-depleted stem cell transplant. All receptors derive from a girl aged 2-15 years with aplastic anemia, due to receive a stem cell transplant.

The table lists this clonotype with a few counts. The chain joins TRBV2 to TRBJ1-1; D ambiguous. The CDR3 consists of 14 residues. V shed 1 base and J shed 2 bases, with 8 bases lying between them. CDR1 is SNHLY and CDR2 is FYNNEI in the germline V gene. CDR3 region: CASSEGQTNTEAFF. CDR3 DNA: TGTGCCAGCAGTGAAGGGCAGACCAACACTGAAGCTTTCTTT.

V and J are TRBV20-1 and TRBJ2-3, with 16 bases aligning to TRBD2. V was pared by 6 bases and J by 4 bases, with 7 bases of the junction left unmatched. The CDR3 has 16 amino acids. Germline V gene sequence: CDR1 DFQATT, CDR2 SNEGSKA (reference sequence). CDR3 loop: CSAPGLAGGVPDTQYF. CDR3 in DNA: TGCAGTGCGCCGGGACTAGCGGGAGGGGTCCCAGATACGCAGTATTTT.

This clonotype was seen more than once but under ten times. The CDR3 spells CASSAERASGVYEQYF. The CDR3 DNA sequence: TGCGCCAGCAGCGCGGAGAGGGCTAGCGGGGTCTACGAGCAGTACTTC. This sequence joins TRBV5-1 and TRBJ2-7; 9 nucleotides agree with TRBD2. Unmatched junction bases numbered 11, after V lost 4 bases and J lost 3 bases. This CDR3 has 16 amino acids. CDR1 is SGHRS, CDR2 YFSETQ, per germline.

Comments on this clonotype: One end of the junction fails to match germline, which may point to a read error. This chain connects TRBV29-1 to TRBJ1-1, with unresolved D. Germline values: CDR1 SQVTM, CDR2 ANQGSEA. The CDR3 length is 11 residues. For the CDR3, the DNA is TGCAGCGTTAAGGGTAACAGTGAAGCTTTCTTT. This codes for CSVKGNSEAFF.

This clonotype was picked up a small number of times. The chain has TRBV20-1 and TRBJ1-1, with D possibly being TRBD1 (5 bases). V was trimmed by 1 base and J by 1 base, leaving 10 bases between them. From germline, CDR1 is DFQATT and CDR2 SNEGSKA (reference sequence). The CDR3 sequence is 14 residues long. CDR3 nucleotides: TGCAGTGCTAGAGGGTGGGGGGGGAACACTGAAGCTTTCTTT. It encodes CSARGWGGNTEAFF.

This clonotype was found many times. The rearrangement links TRBV5-6 to TRBJ2-2; no clear D. Trimming shortened V by 2 bases and J by 7 bases, and 6 bases separated the two germline ends. This CDR3 region has 12 residues. Germline assignment: CDR1 SGHDT and CDR2 YYEEEE. This CDR3 is CASSFVVGELFF. CDR3 in DNA: TGTGCCAGCAGCTTCGTAGTCGGGGAGCTGTTTTTT.

The rearrangement uses TRBV6-5 and TRBJ1-2; no clear D. Trimming shortened V by 0 bases and J by 7 bases, and 9 bases separated the two germline ends. The CDR3 extends over 13 amino acids. Germline V gives CDR1 MNHEY, CDR2 SVGAGI. This chain's CDR3 is CASSYSAIGGYTF. CDR3 in DNA: TGTGCCAGCAGTTACTCAGCTATCGGTGGCTACACCTTC.

The CDR3 sequence: CASSPFGGPLSYEQYF. CDR3 in DNA: TGTGCCAGCAGCCCCTTTGGCGGGCCCCTCTCCTACGAGCAGTACTTC. The chain combines TRBV7-2 with TRBJ2-7, with D tentatively TRBD2 (5 bases). CDR1 is SGHTA, CDR2 FQGNSA, per germline. Trimming pared 5 bases from V and 0 bases from J, leaving 17 bases between. The CDR3 is 16 residues long. The complete variable domain, with remaining parts taken from reference TRBV7-2 and TRBJ2-7, reads GAGVSQSPSNKVTEKGKDVELRCDPISGHTALYWYRQSLGQGLEFLIYFQGNSAPDKSGLPSDRFSAERTGGSVSTLTIQRTQQEDSAVYLCASSPFGGPLSYEQYFGPGTRLTVT.

The chain recombines TRBV4-1 with TRBJ2-2; TRBD2 aligns across 8 bases. J lost 3 bases, V lost 7 bases, and 13 bases had no gene match. The CDR3 has 17 residues. Germline CDR1 reads MGHRA; CDR2 reads YSYEKL. The CDR3 here is CASNLRTSQIHTGELFF. The CDR3 coding sequence is TGCGCCAGCAACTTAAGGACTAGCCAAATTCACACCGGGGAGCTGTTTTTT.

The chain couples TRBV29-1 to TRBJ1-1, with D possibly being TRBD1 (5 bases). The length of the CDR3 is 15 residues. V was clipped by 3 bases and J by 0 bases, with 14 bases between them. The germline V gene encodes CDR1 SQVTM and CDR2 ANQGSEA. The CDR3 sequence: CSVDTGRPLNTEAFF. CDR3 bases: TGCAGCGTTGATACGGGACGCCCTTTGAACACTGAAGCTTTCTTT.

The chain has TRBV20-1 and TRBJ1-2; unclear D gene. This CDR3 contains 15 residues. Germline CDR1 is DFQATT and CDR2 is SNEGSKA (reference sequence). The V end was cut by 0 bases, the J end by 7 bases, with 18 bases between. In DNA form, the CDR3 reads TGCAGTGCTAGAGATCTCTACACATCTATGGGTGGCTACACCTTC. Translating it yields CSARDLYTSMGGYTF.

Only a few counts were recorded for this clonotype. The J gene is TRBJ2-1, the V gene TRBV25-1; a possible D gene is TRBD1 (6 bases). Trimming took off 3 bases at V and 2 bases at J, with 11 bases between the two ends. Germline V lookup: CDR1 MGHDK, CDR2 SYGVNS. The CDR3 spans 15 residues. Here the CDR3 reads CASSEGQGTYNEQFF. CDR3 nucleotide sequence: TGTGCCAGCAGTGAGGGGCAGGGGACCTACAATGAGCAGTTCTTC.

V is TRBV29-1 and J is TRBJ1-2, with D possibly matching TRBD1 (6 bases). Germline V gene sequence: CDR1 SQVTM, CDR2 ANQGSEA. V was cut by 0 bases and J by 6 bases, with 14 bases left in between. This CDR3 is 14 amino acids long. The CDR3 sequence is CSVEDTQGPHGYTF. The CDR3 DNA follows: TGCAGCGTTGAAGACACGCAGGGGCCTCATGGCTACACCTTC.

The chain has TRBV4-1 and TRBJ2-7; tentatively, D is TRBD2 (6 bases). V shed 1 base and J shed 9 bases, with 13 bases lying between them. Germline V gene lookup returns CDR1 MGHRA and CDR2 YSYEKL. CDR3 length: 13 residues. This CDR3 reads CASSQVVGGAQYF. CDR3 nucleotides: TGCGCCAGCAGCCAAGTAGTGGGGGGAGCGCAGTACTTC.

This clonotype showed up just a few times. The rearrangement joins TRBV7-2 to TRBJ1-1; D is uncertain. Trimming took off 0 bases at V and 12 bases at J, with 11 bases between the two ends. CDR3 length: 12 amino acids. Per the germline V gene, CDR1 is SGHTA and CDR2 is FQGNSA. The CDR3 DNA is TGTGCCAGCAGCTTAGCCACGCTAGTGCCTTTCTTT. It encodes CASSLATLVPFF. Based on the CDR3 plus reference TRBV7-2 and TRBJ1-1, the full variable domain is GAGVSQSPSNKVTEKGKDVELRCDPISGHTALYWYRQSLGQGLEFLIYFQGNSAPDKSGLPSDRFSAERTGGSVSTLTIQRTQQEDSAVYLCASSLATLVPFFGQGTRLTVV.

The V and J genes are TRBV18 and TRBJ2-7; the D call may be TRBD1 or TRBD2 (5 bases each). The length of the CDR3 is 14 residues. Germline-derived CDR1 and CDR2 are KGHSH and LQKENI. Trimming took 4 bases from V and 5 from J, leaving 15 bases between them. In nucleotides, the CDR3 is TGTGCCAGCTCACGACAGCCTCGGGGAGACGAGCAGTACTTC. Translated: CASSRQPRGDEQYF.

This clonotype was seen many times. The chain links TRBV4-3 to TRBJ1-2; possibly TRBD1 for D (5 bases). CDR3 size: 13 residues. Trimming removed 0 bases from V and 7 bases from J, with 9 bases in between. CDR1 and CDR2 (germline): LGHNA, YSLEER. CDR3 sequence: CASSQDRVSGYTF. CDR3 nucleotide sequence: TGCGCCAGCAGCCAAGACAGGGTCTCTGGCTACACCTTC.

This chain joins TRBV7-9 and TRBJ2-3; D is uncertain. CDR1 and CDR2 from the germline V gene are SEHNR and FQNEAQ (reference sequence). Trimming took 2 bases from V and 4 from J, leaving 13 bases between them. The CDR3 covers 15 residues. The CDR3 bases are TGTGCCAGCAGCTTACCGAGACAAACGGCAGATACGCAGTATTTT. Its translation: CASSLPRQTADTQYF.

This clonotype was picked up many times. CDR3 sequence: CSATVRDNIQYF. The DNA for the CDR3 is TGCAGTGCTACCGTAAGGGATAACATTCAGTACTTC. The chain couples TRBV20-1 to TRBJ2-4; D remains unclear. The germline CDR1 and CDR2 sequences are DFQATT and SNEGSKA (reference sequence). CDR3 size: 12 residues. V was pared by 4 bases and J by 7 bases, with 11 bases between.

The gene calls are TRBV5-1 and TRBJ2-3; D possibly matches TRBD1 or TRBD2 (5 bases each). V was cut by 4 bases and J by 5 bases, with 11 bases left in between. The CDR3 sequence is 13 residues long. CDR1 and CDR2 from the germline V gene are SGHRS and YFSETQ. This CDR3 reads CASSPPGLDTQYF. For the CDR3, the DNA is TGCGCCAGCAGCCCCCCGGGGCTAGATACGCAGTATTTT. The full variable domain, in which reference TRBV5-1 and TRBJ2-3 provide the parts outside the CDR3, is KAGVTQTPRYLIKTRGQQVTLSCSPISGHRSVSWYQQTPGQGLQFLFEYFSETQRNKGNFPGRFSGRQFSNSRSEMNVSTLELGDSALYLCASSPPGLDTQYFGPGTRLTVL.